This TCR beta chain was captured by sequencing in a study of T-cell reconstitution after alpha-beta-depleted transplantation in children. The study, taken as a whole, reports: Surviving recipient T cells and intrathymic progenitors accounted for some patients' high TCRbeta diversity at day 60. T-cell numbers and diversity one year post-transplant derived largely from freshly generated T cells. Alpha-beta T cells present about two months after transplant were reported to originate from several hundred expanded graft clones.

A TCRbeta library incorporating unique molecular identifiers was prepared. MiXCR, run by TCRdb on the PCR reads, gives a single entry per CDR3 protein. The sample contains about 610,000 distinct CDR3 sequences, approximately 30% of which appear only once. The CDR3 is made up of 13 amino acids. V lost 0 bases and J 8 bases, leaving 8 bases between the germline ends. Looked up from germline, CDR1 is LNHNV and CDR2 is YYDKDF (reference sequence). In its sample, this clonotype was seen a few times. Its antigen is not identified. The J gene is TRBJ2-1, the V gene TRBV15; D not resolved. This receptor was obtained from a boy under two years old with Wiskott-Aldrich syndrome, due to receive a stem cell transplant. The sample in question was PBMCs, obtained before TCRalphabeta/CD19-depleted stem cell transplant. CDR3 loop: CATSRDFMDEQFF. DNA of the CDR3: TGTGCCACCAGCAGAGATTTTATGGATGAGCAGTTCTTC.